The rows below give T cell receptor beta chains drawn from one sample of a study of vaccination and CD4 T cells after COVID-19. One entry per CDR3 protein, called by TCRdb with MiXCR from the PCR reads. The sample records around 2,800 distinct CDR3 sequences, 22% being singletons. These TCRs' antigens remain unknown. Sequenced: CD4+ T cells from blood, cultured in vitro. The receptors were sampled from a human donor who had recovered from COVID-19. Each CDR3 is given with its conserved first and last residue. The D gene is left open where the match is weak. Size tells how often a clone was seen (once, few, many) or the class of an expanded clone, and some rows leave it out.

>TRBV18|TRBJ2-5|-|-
CASSHMDSPGTQYF
TGTGCCAGCTCACATATGGACAGCCCGGGGACCCAGTACTTC
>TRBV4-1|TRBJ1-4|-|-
CASTPSRGANEKLFF
TGCGCCAGCACCCCTTCCCGGGGGGCAAATGAAAAACTGTTTTTT
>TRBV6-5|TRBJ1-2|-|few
CASSYMGRSGYTF
TGTGCCAGCAGTTACATGGGGCGGAGTGGCTACACCTTC
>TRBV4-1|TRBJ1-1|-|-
CASSQGGSWTEAFF
TGCGCCAGCAGCCAAGGAGGGAGTTGGACTGAAGCTTTCTTT
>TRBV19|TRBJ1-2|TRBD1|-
CASSRGRLIYGYTF
TGTGCCAGTAGCAGGGGGCGACTTATCTATGGCTACACCTTC
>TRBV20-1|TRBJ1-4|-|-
CSARDDWGEKLFF
TGCAGTGCTAGAGACGACTGGGGTGAAAAACTGTTTTTT
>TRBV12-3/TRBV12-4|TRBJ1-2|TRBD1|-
CASSLYRGMNGYTF
TGTGCCAGCAGTTTATACAGGGGGATGAATGGCTACACCTTC
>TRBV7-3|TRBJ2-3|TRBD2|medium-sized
CASSLNSGGAADTQYF
TGTGCCAGCAGCTTAAATAGCGGGGGGGCCGCAGATACGCAGTATTTT
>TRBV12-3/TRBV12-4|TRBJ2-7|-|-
CASSSGFFYEQYF
TGTGCCAGCAGTTCAGGATTTTTCTACGAGCAGTACTTC
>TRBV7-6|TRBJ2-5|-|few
CASSLVGIETQYF
TGTGCCAGCAGCTTAGTAGGAATAGAGACCCAGTACTTC
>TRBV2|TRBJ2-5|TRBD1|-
CASSKDRGDQETQYF
TGTGCCAGCAGTAAGGACAGGGGAGACCAAGAGACCCAGTACTTC
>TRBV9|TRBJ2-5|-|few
CASSVGGPTQETQYF
TGTGCCAGCAGCGTAGGGGGGCCCACTCAAGAGACCCAGTACTTC
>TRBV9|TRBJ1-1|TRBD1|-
CASSVQGAGSTEAFF
TGTGCCAGCAGCGTACAGGGGGCGGGCAGCACTGAAGCTTTCTTT
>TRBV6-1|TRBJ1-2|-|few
CASSERRQRGYGYTF
TGTGCCAGCAGTGAAAGGCGACAGCGGGGCTATGGCTACACCTTC
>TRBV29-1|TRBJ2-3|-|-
CSVLRGGGVDTQYF
TGCAGCGTCCTACGAGGGGGAGGGGTGGATACGCAGTATTTT
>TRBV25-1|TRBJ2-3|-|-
CASSEGGFTSTDTQYF
TGTGCCAGCAGTGAAGGAGGGTTTACTAGCACAGATACGCAGTATTTT
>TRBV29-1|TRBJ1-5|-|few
CSVEDGGQPQHF
TGCAGCGTTGAAGATGGGGGTCAGCCCCAGCATTTT
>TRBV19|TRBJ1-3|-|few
CASARTDSGNTIYF
TGTGCCAGTGCCCGGACAGACTCTGGAAACACCATATATTTT
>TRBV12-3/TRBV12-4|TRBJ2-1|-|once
CASILGTAGVNEQFF
TGTGCCAGCATTCTAGGGACAGCGGGGGTGAATGAGCAGTTCTTC
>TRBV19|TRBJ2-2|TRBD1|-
CASSIGPGQATTGELFF
TGTGCCAGTAGTATAGGGCCGGGACAGGCTACCACCGGGGAGCTGTTTTTT
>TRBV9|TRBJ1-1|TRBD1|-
CASSVGYRGPYTEAFF
TGTGCCAGCAGCGTAGGTTACAGGGGACCATACACTGAAGCTTTCTTT
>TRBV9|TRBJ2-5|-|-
CASSVLGGGQETQYF
TGTGCCAGCAGCGTCCTGGGTGGGGGTCAGGAGACCCAGTACTTC
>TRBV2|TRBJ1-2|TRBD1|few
CASAGQGAFSGYTF
TGTGCCAGTGCCGGACAGGGGGCTTTTAGTGGCTACACCTTC